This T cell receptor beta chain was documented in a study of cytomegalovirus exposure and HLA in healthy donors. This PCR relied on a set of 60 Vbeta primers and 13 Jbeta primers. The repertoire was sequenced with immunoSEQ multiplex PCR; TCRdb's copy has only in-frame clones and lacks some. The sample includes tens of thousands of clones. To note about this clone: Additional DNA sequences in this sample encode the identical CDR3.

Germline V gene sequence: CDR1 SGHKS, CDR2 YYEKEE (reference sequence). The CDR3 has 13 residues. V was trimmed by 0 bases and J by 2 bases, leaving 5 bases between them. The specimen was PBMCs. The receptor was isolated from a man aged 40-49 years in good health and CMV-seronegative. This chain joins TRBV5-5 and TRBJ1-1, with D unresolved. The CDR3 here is CASSLGANTEAFF. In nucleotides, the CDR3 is TGTGCCAGCAGCTTGGGGGCAAACACTGAAGCTTTCTTT. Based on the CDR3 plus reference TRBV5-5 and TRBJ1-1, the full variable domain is DAGVTQSPTHLIKTRGQQVTLRCSPISGHKSVSWYQQVLGQGPQFIFQYYEKEERGRGNFPDRFSARQFPNYSSELNVNALLLGDSALYLCASSLGANTEAFFGQGTRLTVV.